Shown below are 28 T cell receptor beta chains from a single sample sequenced in a study of vaccination and CD4 T cells after COVID-19. TCRdb re-analysed the PCR reads in MiXCR, keeping a single row per CDR3 protein. This table holds about 29,000 distinct CDR3 sequences, almost 50% found once. As to time point: late sampling 161 to 241 days after vaccination in three convalescent patients. The material was CD4+ T cells from blood, obtained about 7 months after SARS-CoV-2 vaccination. The source of these receptors is a human donor who had recovered from COVID-19.

The rearrangement links TRBV24-1 to TRBJ2-1; 8 nucleotides match TRBD2. This CDR3 has 16 residues. Unmatched junction bases numbered 12, after V lost 5 bases and J lost 7 bases. Germline V lookup: CDR1 KGHDR, CDR2 SFDVKD. The CDR3 protein is CATSAPSGGRLNEQFF. CDR3 bases: TGTGCCACCAGTGCCCCCTCGGGAGGGCGGTTAAATGAGCAGTTCTTC.

The chain employs TRBV19 and TRBJ1-6; D is uncertain. Germline CDR1 LNHDA, CDR2 SQIVND (reference sequence). V was cut by 6 bases and J by 9 bases, with 12 bases left in between. The CDR3 is 13 residues long. The CDR3, as DNA: TGTGCCAGTAGCTCCTCCGGAAGTTCACCCCTCCACTTT. It specifies CASSSSGSSPLHF.

This sequence joins TRBV4-3 and TRBJ2-3; either TRBD1 or TRBD2 may fit D (5 bases each). The length of the CDR3 is 15 residues. Germline CDR1 and CDR2: LGHNA and YSLEER. V gave up 1 base and J gave up 4 bases, with 12 bases separating them. The CDR3 DNA follows: TGCGCCAGCAGCCAAGGGGGGTCTTCGGCAGATACGCAGTATTTT. Amino acids: CASSQGGSSADTQYF.

This clonotype has a handful of counts. The genes are TRBV7-2 and TRBJ2-3; D is uncertain. The CDR3 is 14 residues long. V dropped 5 bases and J dropped 2 bases, with 11 bases sitting between them. Germline V gene data show CDR1 as SGHTA and CDR2 as FQGNSA. This chain's CDR3 is CASSPWAHTDTQYF. DNA for the CDR3: TGTGCCAGCAGCCCCTGGGCCCACACAGATACGCAGTATTTT.

The J gene is TRBJ2-7, the V gene TRBV6-1; the D is unclear. Germline V gene sequence: CDR1 MNHNS, CDR2 SASEGT. There are 13 residues in the CDR3. V was clipped by 1 base and J by 3 bases, with 7 bases between them. The CDR3 DNA reads TGTGCCAGCAGTGAAGGCATGGGCTACGAGCAGTACTTC. This encodes CASSEGMGYEQYF.

This clonotype was counted a few times. This sequence joins TRBV20-1 and TRBJ2-1; TRBD2 matches 8 bases. Trimming removed 2 bases from V and 4 bases from J; junction bases left unmatched: 7. Germline V CDR1 and CDR2: DFQATT, SNEGSKA (reference sequence). The CDR3 has 15 residues. The CDR3: CSARRVGRVYNEQFF. The DNA for the CDR3 is TGCAGTGCTAGAAGGGTCGGGAGGGTGTACAATGAGCAGTTCTTC.

The chain has TRBV10-3 and TRBJ2-3; D is unclear. The germline V gene has CDR1 ENHRY and CDR2 SYGVKD. Trimming cost V 1 base and J 2 bases, with 1 base left between them. The CDR3 consists of 12 residues. The CDR3 nucleotides are TGTGCCATCAGTGAGTTCACAGATACGCAGTATTTT. This codes for CAISEFTDTQYF.

The chain joins TRBV29-1 to TRBJ1-5, with 8 bases identical to TRBD1. The J segment lost 2 bases and the V segment lost 6 bases, leaving 9 bases of the junction unmatched. The CDR3 extends over 15 amino acids. Germline CDR1 SQVTM, CDR2 ANQGSEA. CDR3 DNA sequence: TGCAGCGTGGAGATGGACAGGGTTGGCAATCAGCCCCAGCATTTT. Its translation: CSVEMDRVGNQPQHF. Full variable domain (remainder filled in from reference TRBV29-1 and TRBJ1-5): SAVISQKPSRDICQRGTSLTIQCQVDSQVTMMFWYRQQPGQSLTLIATANQGSEATYESGFVIDKFPISRPNLTFSTLTVSNMSPEDSSIYLCSVEMDRVGNQPQHFGDGTRLSIL.

The count of this clonotype is one. The chain is built from TRBV28 and TRBJ1-2; TRBD1 might be the D (5 bases). The germline gives CDR1 MDHEN, CDR2 SYDVKM. The germline V and J ends were trimmed by 3 bases and 3 bases, with 11 bases remaining between them. This CDR3 is 14 amino acids long. In nucleotides, the CDR3 is TGTGCCAGCAGTTTTAGGGGCGATGACTATGGCTACACCTTC. It yields the protein CASSFRGDDYGYTF.

The rearrangement uses TRBV7-2 and TRBJ1-5, with 8 bases lining up with TRBD1. Germline lookup yields CDR1 SGHTA and CDR2 FQGNSA. V was pared by 4 bases and J by 7 bases, with 3 bases of the junction left unmatched. This CDR3 is built from 13 residues. The CDR3 spells CASSSGGWQPQHF. The CDR3 region has the DNA TGTGCCAGCAGCTCAGGGGGCTGGCAGCCCCAGCATTTT.

V is TRBV6-4 and J is TRBJ1-1; D not resolved. Per the germline V gene, CDR1 is MRHNA and CDR2 is SNTAGT. Trimming took 5 bases from V and 5 from J, leaving 12 bases between them. The CDR3 has 13 amino acids. CDR3 loop: CASSSWTTTEAFF. CDR3 nucleotide sequence: TGTGCCAGCAGTTCCTGGACGACGACTGAAGCTTTCTTT.

J is TRBJ2-7 and V is TRBV29-1, with D possibly matching TRBD2 (6 bases). Germline CDR1 reads SQVTM; CDR2 reads ANQGSEA. Trimming left V 2 bases short and J 3 bases short, with 14 bases between. This CDR3 has 14 residues. CDR3 sequence reads: CSVERSGAVYEQYF. Here the CDR3 DNA reads TGCAGCGTTGAACGGTCGGGAGCAGTCTACGAGCAGTACTTC.

The V call is TRBV5-6, the J call TRBJ2-5; D assignment may be TRBD1 or TRBD2 (5 bases each). CDR1 and CDR2 (germline): SGHDT, YYEEEE. The CDR3 loop spans 13 amino acids. The V end was cut by 4 bases, the J end by 5 bases, with 12 bases between. The CDR3 DNA sequence: TGTGCCAGCAGCCGGACCTGGGGGGAGACCCAGTACTTC. Its protein is CASSRTWGETQYF.

The V call is TRBV7-8, the J call TRBJ1-1, with D possibly being TRBD1 (5 bases). Trimming took 4 bases from V and 0 from J, leaving 12 bases between them. Germline CDR1 reads SGHVS; CDR2 reads FQNEAQ. CDR3 length equals 15 residues. As DNA, the CDR3 is TGTGCCAGCAGCTCCGCCCGACAGTTGAACACTGAAGCTTTCTTT. Encoded protein: CASSSARQLNTEAFF.

A single count supports this clonotype. V gene TRBV20-1 combines with J gene TRBJ2-5; no reliable D call. CDR1 is DFQATT, CDR2 SNEGSKA, per germline (reference sequence). There are 11 residues in the CDR3. Deletions cut 0 bases from V and 2 bases from J, with 1 base between. CDR3 in DNA: TGCAGTGCTAGAGAGCAAGAGACCCAGTACTTC. Translated, it gives CSAREQETQYF.

The rearrangement uses TRBV20-1 and TRBJ2-2; D might be TRBD1 or TRBD2, each matching 5 bases. V dropped 7 bases and J dropped 6 bases, with 15 bases sitting between them. Germline assignment: CDR1 DFQATT and CDR2 SNEGSKA (reference sequence). The CDR3 is made up of 13 amino acids. CDR3 in amino acids: CSVGPGRPGELFF. The CDR3, as DNA: TGCAGTGTTGGACCGGGACGACCCGGGGAGCTGTTTTTT.

The chain uses TRBV7-2 and TRBJ2-5; the D gene could be TRBD1 or TRBD2 (5 bases each). Germline values: CDR1 SGHTA, CDR2 FQGNSA. The ends were cut back, 5 bases at V and 5 bases at J, with 9 bases in the middle. The CDR3 covers 12 residues. The CDR3 protein is CASSLGAETQYF. CDR3 DNA: TGTGCCAGCAGCCTCGGGGCGGAGACCCAGTACTTC.

In this sample, this clonotype turned up once. The chain employs TRBV5-4 and TRBJ2-7, with 7 nucleotides matching TRBD1. Germline assignment: CDR1 SGHNT and CDR2 YYREEE (reference sequence). V shed 4 bases and J 4 bases; nucleotides not matched to a gene: 2. CDR3 size: 12 residues. CDR3 sequence: CASSRGQYEQYF. As DNA, the CDR3 is TGTGCCAGCAGCAGGGGACAGTACGAGCAGTACTTC.

This rearrangement joins TRBV6-1 to TRBJ2-1; D gene unclear. The ends were cut back, 5 bases at V and 8 bases at J, with 19 bases in the middle. CDR3 length equals 15 residues. Germline values: CDR1 MNHNS, CDR2 SASEGT. This CDR3 reads CASSLRPLVVHEQFF. The CDR3 region has the DNA TGTGCCAGCAGTCTCCGGCCCCTAGTTGTCCATGAGCAGTTCTTC.

This clonotype was counted a few times. The chain links TRBV20-1 to TRBJ2-2; TRBD1 aligns across 8 bases. With 3 bases clipped from V and 8 bases from J, the junction kept 11 bases outside the gene matches. The germline V gene has CDR1 DFQATT and CDR2 SNEGSKA (reference sequence). The CDR3 runs 15 residues. In nucleotides, the CDR3 is TGCAGTGCTAGTGATCTCCAGGGGGCGTTTGGGGAGCTGTTTTTT. It specifies CSASDLQGAFGELFF.

The J gene is TRBJ2-7, the V gene TRBV30; D tentatively reads TRBD1 or TRBD2 (5 bases each). The CDR3 covers 12 residues. V lost 4 bases and J lost 1, with 8 bases in between. Germline CDR1 and CDR2: GTSNPN and SVGIG (reference sequence). The CDR3 nucleotides read TGTGCCTGGATTGGGGGTTCCTACGAGCAGTACTTC. Translation: CAWIGGSYEQYF.

This clonotype has just a few counts. This chain links TRBV28 with TRBJ1-1; TRBD1 matches at 7 bases. Germline lookup yields CDR1 MDHEN and CDR2 SYDVKM. Trimming at V came to 7 bases and at J to 4 bases, leaving 12 bases not matched to a gene. This CDR3 comprises 15 residues. The CDR3 nucleotides read TGTGCCAGCACGCAAACGAAGGGGGCCGCCACTGAAGCTTTCTTT. Residues: CASTQTKGAATEAFF.

This clonotype has a handful of counts. J is TRBJ2-2 and V is TRBV6-2 or TRBV6-3; no reliable D call. The ends were cut back, 6 bases at V and 0 bases at J, with 11 bases in the middle. The CDR3 is 15 residues long. Germline CDR1 is MNHEY and CDR2 is SVGEGT. This chain's CDR3 is CASRETDANTGELFF. The CDR3, as DNA: TGTGCCAGCAGGGAGACCGACGCGAACACCGGGGAGCTGTTTTTT.

This clonotype was observed a handful of times. V gene TRBV7-2 combines with J gene TRBJ2-4, with 10 bases that match TRBD1. CDR1 and CDR2 (germline): SGHTA, FQGNSA. J lost 7 bases, V lost 5 bases, and 8 bases had no gene match. The CDR3 has 15 residues. The CDR3, as DNA: TGTGCCAGCAGCCCCAGGGACAGGGGTCATAACATTCAGTACTTC. Its protein product is CASSPRDRGHNIQYF.

The rearrangement uses TRBV6-5 and TRBJ1-5; D is ambiguous. This CDR3 comprises 15 residues. V was pared by 0 bases and J by 1 base, with 7 bases between. The germline V gene has CDR1 MNHEY and CDR2 SVGAGI. The CDR3 nucleotides are TGTGCCAGCAGTTACTCGTACGGGAGCAATCAGCCCCAGCATTTT. It is translated as CASSYSYGSNQPQHF.

The V and J genes are TRBV14 and TRBJ2-5, with D possibly matching TRBD1 (5 bases). V was shortened by 4 bases and J by 1 base, with 13 bases between the two germline ends. CDR1 and CDR2 (germline): SGHDN, FVKESK. CDR3 length: 15 amino acids. The CDR3: CASSPMTDLQETQYF. Written as DNA, the CDR3 is TGTGCCAGCAGCCCAATGACAGACCTCCAAGAGACCCAGTACTTC.

This clonotype was counted only a few times. The chain combines TRBV11-1 with TRBJ2-5; maybe TRBD2 (5 bases). V lost 5 bases, J lost 5 bases, and 15 bases lay in between. The germline CDR1 and CDR2 sequences are SGHAT and FQDESV (reference sequence). The CDR3 sequence is 14 residues long. The CDR3 protein is CASSIEGGPETQYF. In nucleotides, the CDR3 is TGTGCCAGCAGCATTGAGGGCGGTCCTGAGACCCAGTACTTC.

This clonotype was found a few times. The J gene is TRBJ2-3, the V gene TRBV6-1; TRBD1 aligns across 8 bases. Germline values: CDR1 MNHNS, CDR2 SASEGT. The V segment lost 4 bases and the J segment 2 bases; nucleotides outside the gene matches: 5. This CDR3 has 15 amino acids. The CDR3 spells CASSGGTGHTDTQYF. CDR3 DNA sequence: TGTGCCAGCAGTGGGGGGACAGGTCACACAGATACGCAGTATTTT.